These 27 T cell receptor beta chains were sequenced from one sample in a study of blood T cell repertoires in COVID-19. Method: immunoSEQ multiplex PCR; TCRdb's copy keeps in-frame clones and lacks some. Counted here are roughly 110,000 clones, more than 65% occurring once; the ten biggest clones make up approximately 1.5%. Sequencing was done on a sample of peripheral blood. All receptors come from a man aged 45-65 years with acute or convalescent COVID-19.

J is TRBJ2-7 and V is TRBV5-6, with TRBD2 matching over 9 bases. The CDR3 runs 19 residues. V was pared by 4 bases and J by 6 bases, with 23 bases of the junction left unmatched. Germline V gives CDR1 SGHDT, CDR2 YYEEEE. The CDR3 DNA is TGTGCCAGCAGCCCTGGTTCCGGGACTAGCCCTATTACCCCCCGCGAGCAGTACTTC. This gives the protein CASSPGSGTSPITPREQYF.

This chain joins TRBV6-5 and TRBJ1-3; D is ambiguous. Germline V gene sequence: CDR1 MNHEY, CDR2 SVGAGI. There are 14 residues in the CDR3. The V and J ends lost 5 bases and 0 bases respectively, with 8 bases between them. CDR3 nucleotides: TGTGCCAGCAGTCAGGACTCCTCTGGAAACACCATATATTTT. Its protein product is CASSQDSSGNTIYF.

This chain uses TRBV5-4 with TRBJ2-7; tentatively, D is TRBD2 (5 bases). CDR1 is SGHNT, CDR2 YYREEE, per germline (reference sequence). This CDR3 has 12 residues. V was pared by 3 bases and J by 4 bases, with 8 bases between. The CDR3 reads CASSSTGYEQYF. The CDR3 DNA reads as TGTGCCAGCAGCTCCACGGGGTACGAGCAGTACTTC.

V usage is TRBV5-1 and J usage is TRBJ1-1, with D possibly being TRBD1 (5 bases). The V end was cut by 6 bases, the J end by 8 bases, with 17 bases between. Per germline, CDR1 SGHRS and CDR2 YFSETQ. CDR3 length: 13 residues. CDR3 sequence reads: CASTEKGPREAFF. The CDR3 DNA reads TGCGCCAGCACAGAAAAGGGGCCGCGAGAAGCTTTCTTT.

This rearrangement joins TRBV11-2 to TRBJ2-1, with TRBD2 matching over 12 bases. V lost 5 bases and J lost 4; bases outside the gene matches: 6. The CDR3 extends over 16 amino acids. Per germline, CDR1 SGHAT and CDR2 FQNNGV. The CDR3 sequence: CASSLGLAGGYNEQFF. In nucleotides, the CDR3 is TGTGCCAGCAGCCTCGGGCTAGCGGGGGGGTACAATGAGCAGTTCTTC.

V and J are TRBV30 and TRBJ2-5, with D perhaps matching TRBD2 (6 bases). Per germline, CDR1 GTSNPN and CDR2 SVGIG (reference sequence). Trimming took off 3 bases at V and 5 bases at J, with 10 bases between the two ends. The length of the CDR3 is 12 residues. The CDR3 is CAWSPGRETQYF. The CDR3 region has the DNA TGTGCCTGGAGCCCAGGGAGGGAGACCCAGTACTTC. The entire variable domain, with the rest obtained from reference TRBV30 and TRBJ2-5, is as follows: SQTIHQWPATLVQPVGSPLSLECTVEGTSNPNLYWYRQAAGRGLQLLFYSVGIGQISSEVPQNLSASRPQDRQFILSSKKLLLSDSGFYLCAWSPGRETQYFGPGTRLLVL.

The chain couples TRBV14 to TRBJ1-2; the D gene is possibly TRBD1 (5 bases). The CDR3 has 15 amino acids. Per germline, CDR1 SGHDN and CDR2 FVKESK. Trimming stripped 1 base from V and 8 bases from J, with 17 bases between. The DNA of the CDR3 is TGTGCCAGCAGCCAAGGGCTGGCAGGGCGAGGCGGCTACACCTTC. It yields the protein CASSQGLAGRGGYTF.

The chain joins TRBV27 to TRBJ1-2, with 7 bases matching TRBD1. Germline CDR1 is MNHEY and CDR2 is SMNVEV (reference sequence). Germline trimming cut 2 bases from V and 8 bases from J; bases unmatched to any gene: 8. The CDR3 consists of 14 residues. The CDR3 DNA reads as TGTGCCAGCAGTTTACACGACAGGGTGAACGGCTACACCTTC. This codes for CASSLHDRVNGYTF.

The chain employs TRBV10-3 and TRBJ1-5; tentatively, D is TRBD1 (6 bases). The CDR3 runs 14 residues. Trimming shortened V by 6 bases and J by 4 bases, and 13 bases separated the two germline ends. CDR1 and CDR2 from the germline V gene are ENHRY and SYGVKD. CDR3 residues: CAIRQTGNNQPQHF. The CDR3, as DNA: TGTGCCATCAGGCAGACAGGCAATAATCAGCCCCAGCATTTT.

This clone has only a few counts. In DNA, the CDR3 is TGTGCCAGCAATACTCCCAACTCTGGAAACACCATATATTTT. Its translation: CASNTPNSGNTIYF. V usage is TRBV9 and J usage is TRBJ1-3; D unclear. Germline V gives CDR1 SGDLS, CDR2 YYNGEE. The CDR3 totals 14 residues. Trimming cost V 6 bases and J 0 bases, with 10 bases left between them.

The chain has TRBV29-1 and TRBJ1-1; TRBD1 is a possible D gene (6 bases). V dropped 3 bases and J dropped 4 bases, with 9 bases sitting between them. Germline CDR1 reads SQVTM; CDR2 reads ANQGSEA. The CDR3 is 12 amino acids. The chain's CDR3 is CSVDGRGTEAFF. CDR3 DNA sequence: TGCAGCGTTGATGGCAGGGGCACTGAAGCTTTCTTT.

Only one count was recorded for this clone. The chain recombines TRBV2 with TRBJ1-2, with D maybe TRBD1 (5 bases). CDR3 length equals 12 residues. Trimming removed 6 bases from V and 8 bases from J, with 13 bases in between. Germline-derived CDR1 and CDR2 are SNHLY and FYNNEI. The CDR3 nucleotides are TGTGCCAGCAGCGCGGGACCGGACGGCTACACCTTC. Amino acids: CASSAGPDGYTF.

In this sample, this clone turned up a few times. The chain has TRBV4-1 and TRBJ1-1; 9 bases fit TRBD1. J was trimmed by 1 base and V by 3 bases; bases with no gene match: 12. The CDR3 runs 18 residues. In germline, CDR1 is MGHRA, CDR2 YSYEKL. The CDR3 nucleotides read TGCGCCAGCAGCCACCCCTGGACAGGGGTGCGGAAGAACACTGAAGCTTTCTTT. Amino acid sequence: CASSHPWTGVRKNTEAFF.

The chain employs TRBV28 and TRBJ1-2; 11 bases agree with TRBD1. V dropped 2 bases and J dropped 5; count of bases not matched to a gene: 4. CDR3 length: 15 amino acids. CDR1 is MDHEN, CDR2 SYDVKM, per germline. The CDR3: CASSLGGTGGYGYTF. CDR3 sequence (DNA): TGTGCCAGCAGTTTAGGGGGGACAGGGGGGTATGGCTACACCTTC.

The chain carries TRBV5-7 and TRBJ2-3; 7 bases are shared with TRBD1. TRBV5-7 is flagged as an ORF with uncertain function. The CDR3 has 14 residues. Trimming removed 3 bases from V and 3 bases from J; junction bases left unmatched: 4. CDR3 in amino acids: CASSWRTGTDTQYF. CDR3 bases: TGTGCCAGCAGCTGGAGGACAGGTACAGATACGCAGTATTTT.

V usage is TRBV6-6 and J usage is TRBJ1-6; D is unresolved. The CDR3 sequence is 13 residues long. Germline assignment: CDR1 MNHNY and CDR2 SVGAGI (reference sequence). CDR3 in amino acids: CGSSPVLNSPLHF. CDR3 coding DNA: TGTGGAAGCAGTCCCGTCTTAAATTCACCCCTCCACTTT.

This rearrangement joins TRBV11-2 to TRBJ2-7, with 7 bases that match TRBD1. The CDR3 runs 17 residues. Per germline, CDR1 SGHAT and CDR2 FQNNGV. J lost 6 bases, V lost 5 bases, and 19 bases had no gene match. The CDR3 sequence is CASSLDVTGAYRSEQYF. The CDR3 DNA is TGTGCCAGCAGCCTCGATGTAACAGGGGCTTACCGGTCCGAGCAGTACTTC.

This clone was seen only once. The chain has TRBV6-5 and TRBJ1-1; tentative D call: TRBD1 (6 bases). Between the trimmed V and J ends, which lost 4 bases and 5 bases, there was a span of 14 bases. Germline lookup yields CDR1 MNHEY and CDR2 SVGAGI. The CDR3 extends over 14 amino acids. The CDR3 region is CASSSRGSGTEAFF. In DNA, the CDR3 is TGTGCCAGCAGTTCTAGGGGGTCAGGGACTGAAGCTTTCTTT.

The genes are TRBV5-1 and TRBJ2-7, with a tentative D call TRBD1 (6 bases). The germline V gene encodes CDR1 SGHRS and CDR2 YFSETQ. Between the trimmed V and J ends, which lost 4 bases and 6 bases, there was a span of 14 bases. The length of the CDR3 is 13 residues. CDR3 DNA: TGCGCCAGCAGCCCAGGGGACCTAGCCGAGCAGTACGTC. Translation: CASSPGDLAEQYV.

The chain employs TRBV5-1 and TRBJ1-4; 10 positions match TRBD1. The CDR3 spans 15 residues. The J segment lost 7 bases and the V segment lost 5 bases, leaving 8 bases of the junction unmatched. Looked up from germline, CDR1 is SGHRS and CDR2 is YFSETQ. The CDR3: CASRTMGTGVEKLFF. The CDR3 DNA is TGCGCCAGCAGGACAATGGGGACAGGGGTTGAAAAACTGTTTTTT.

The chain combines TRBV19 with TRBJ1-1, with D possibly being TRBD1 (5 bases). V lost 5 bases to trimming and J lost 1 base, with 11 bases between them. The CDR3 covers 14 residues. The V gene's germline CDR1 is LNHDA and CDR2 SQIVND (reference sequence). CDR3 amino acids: CASSAGRKNTEAFF. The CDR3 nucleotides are TGTGCCAGTAGTGCGGGACGGAAGAACACTGAAGCTTTCTTT.

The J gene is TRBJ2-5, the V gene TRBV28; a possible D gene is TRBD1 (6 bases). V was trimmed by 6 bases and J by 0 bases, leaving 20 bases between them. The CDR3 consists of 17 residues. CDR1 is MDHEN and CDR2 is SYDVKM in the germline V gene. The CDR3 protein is CASSLMGAGADQETQYF. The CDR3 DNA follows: TGTGCCAGCAGCTTAATGGGGGCAGGGGCGGACCAAGAGACCCAGTACTTC.

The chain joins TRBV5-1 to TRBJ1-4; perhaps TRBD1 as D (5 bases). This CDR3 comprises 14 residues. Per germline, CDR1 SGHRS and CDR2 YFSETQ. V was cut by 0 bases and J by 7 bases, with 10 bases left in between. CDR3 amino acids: CASSLGGGREKLFF. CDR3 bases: TGCGCCAGCAGCTTGGGCGGGGGACGTGAAAAACTGTTTTTT.

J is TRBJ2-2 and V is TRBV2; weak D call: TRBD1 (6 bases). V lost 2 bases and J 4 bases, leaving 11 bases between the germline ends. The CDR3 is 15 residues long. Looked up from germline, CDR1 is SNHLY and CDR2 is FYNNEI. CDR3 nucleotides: TGTGCCAGCAGTGAAACAGGGTATAGCACCGGGGAGCTGTTTTTT. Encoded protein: CASSETGYSTGELFF.

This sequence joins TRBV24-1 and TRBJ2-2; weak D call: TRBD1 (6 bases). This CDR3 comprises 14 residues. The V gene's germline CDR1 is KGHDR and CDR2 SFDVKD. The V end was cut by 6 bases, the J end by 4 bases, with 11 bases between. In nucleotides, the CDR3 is TGTGCCACCAGTTTGGGACACACCACCGGGGAGCTGTTTTTT. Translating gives CATSLGHTTGELFF.

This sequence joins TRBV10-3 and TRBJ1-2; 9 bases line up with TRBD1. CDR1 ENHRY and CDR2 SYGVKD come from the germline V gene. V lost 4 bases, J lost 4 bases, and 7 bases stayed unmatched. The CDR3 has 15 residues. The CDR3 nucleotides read TGTGCCATCAGTGGAGGGGACAGGGTTAGCTATGGCTACACCTTC. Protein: CAISGGDRVSYGYTF.

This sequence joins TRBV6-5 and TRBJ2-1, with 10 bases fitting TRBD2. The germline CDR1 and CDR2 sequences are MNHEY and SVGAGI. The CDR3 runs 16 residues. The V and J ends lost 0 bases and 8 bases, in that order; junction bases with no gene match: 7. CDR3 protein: CASSYSLAGAGYEQFF. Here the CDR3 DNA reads TGTGCCAGCAGTTACTCGCTAGCGGGGGCTGGCTATGAGCAGTTCTTC.